The 27 T cell receptor beta chains below come from one sample, sequenced in a study of blood T cells in healthy people across ages. Together with a sample-barcoded 5' primer, a J-beta primer mix was included in a second PCR lasting about 6 to 12 cycles. MiXCR, run by TCRdb on the 5' RACE reads, gives a single entry per CDR3 protein. The profile shows around 800,000 distinct CDR3 sequences, roughly 50% of them singletons. The specimen sequenced was blood. These receptors came from a man older than 75 in good health.

This clonotype appeared once. The chain links TRBV14 to TRBJ2-1; D might be TRBD1 or TRBD2, each matching 5 bases. The DNA end is more similar to TRBJ2-7, so the J call may be wrong. The CDR3 is 17 residues long. CDR1 and CDR2 (germline): SGHDN, FVKESK. The CDR3 here is CASSQVRLGRSYNKQYF. CDR3 coding DNA: TGTGCCAGCAGCCAAGTGAGGTTGGGACGGTCCTACAATAAGCAGTACTTC.

This clonotype showed up just a few times. The chain employs TRBV7-9 and TRBJ2-5; TRBD2 matches at 8 bases. The DNA end is a closer match to TRBJ2-7, so the J assignment may be wrong. Looked up from germline, CDR1 is SEHNR and CDR2 is FQNEAQ (reference sequence). CDR3 length: 15 amino acids. The CDR3 protein is CASSHFELAGLEQYF. CDR3 sequence (DNA): TGTGCCAGCAGTCATTTTGAGCTAGCGGGCCTCGAGCAGTACTTC.

The J gene is TRBJ2-7, the V gene TRBV20-1; 9 bases fit TRBD2. The CDR3 is made up of 15 amino acids. V lost 0 bases and J lost 2; bases outside the gene matches: 5. From germline, CDR1 is DFQATT and CDR2 SNEGSKA (reference sequence). The CDR3 coding sequence is TGCAGTGCTAGAGATAGCGGGAGTCACCCCTACGAGCAGTACTTC. This codes for CSARDSGSHPYEQYF.

The chain recombines TRBV7-9 with TRBJ2-1, with 10 nucleotides matching TRBD2. The J segment lost 9 bases and the V segment lost 5 bases, leaving 10 bases of the junction unmatched. Germline CDR1 and CDR2: SEHNR and FQNEAQ (reference sequence). The CDR3 runs 15 residues. The CDR3, as DNA: TGTGCCAGCAGCCCAGGCTGGCTAGCGGGAGTTGAGCAGTTCTTC. Translated: CASSPGWLAGVEQFF.

This rearrangement joins TRBV28 to TRBJ2-6; 7 bases fit TRBD1. Germline V lookup: CDR1 MDHEN, CDR2 SYDVKM. The trim removed 1 base at V and 1 base at J, leaving 7 bases unmatched. This CDR3 contains 18 residues. The CDR3, as DNA: TGTGCCAGCAGTTTATCAGGGGGTATAGGGTCTGGGGCCAACGTCCTGACTTTC. This codes for CASSLSGGIGSGANVLTF. The complete variable domain, with remaining parts taken from reference TRBV28 and TRBJ2-6, reads DVKVTQSSRYLVKRTGEKVFLECVQDMDHENMFWYRQDPGLGLRLIYFSYDVKMKEKGDIPEGYSVSREKKERFSLILESASTNQTSMYLCASSLSGGIGSGANVLTFGAGSRLTVL.

Here the CDR3 DNA reads TGCAGCGTTGAAGGGGGTCCCCTAGACAATGGCTACACCTTC. The encoded protein is CSVEGGPLDNGYTF. The chain couples TRBV29-1 to TRBJ1-2; no clear D. CDR1 and CDR2 from the germline V gene are SQVTM and ANQGSEA. The CDR3 covers 14 residues. V was cut by 1 base and J by 6 bases, with 15 bases left in between.

The V call is TRBV14, the J call TRBJ2-1; D remains ambiguous. The V gene lost 4 bases and the J gene lost 5 bases, with 6 bases spanning the gap. This CDR3 comprises 12 residues. CDR1 and CDR2 (germline): SGHDN, FVKESK. The DNA for the CDR3 is TGTGCCAGCAGCCCCAGGCACAATGAGCAGTTCTTC. The encoded protein is CASSPRHNEQFF.

On this clonotype itself: Mismatch with germline at one junction end may stem from a read error. The genes are TRBV20-1 and TRBJ2-2; TRBD1 or TRBD2 may be the D gene (5 bases each). Per germline, CDR1 DFQATT and CDR2 SNEGSKA (reference sequence). The CDR3 spans 16 residues. The DNA of the CDR3 is TGTAGTGCTAGAGCCCACCGGGACCTGAACACCGGGGAGCTGTTTTTT. It yields the protein CSARAHRDLNTGELFF.

This clonotype was recorded once. This chain joins TRBV9 and TRBJ1-2, with D possibly TRBD1 on 6 matching bases. The CDR3 extends over 17 amino acids. Germline values: CDR1 SGDLS, CDR2 YYNGEE. V was pared by 3 bases and J by 2 bases, with 20 bases between. The CDR3 loop is CASSARKDSGRNYGYTF. CDR3 nucleotides: TGTGCCAGCAGCGCAAGAAAGGACAGCGGCAGGAACTATGGCTACACCTTC.

CDR3 DNA sequence: TGCAGTGCCCCCCCGGGGGGACTAGCCTACAATGAGCAGTTCTTC. Translated, it gives CSAPPGGLAYNEQFF. The chain couples TRBV20-1 to TRBJ2-1; 8 bases map to TRBD2. The V segment lost 6 bases and the J segment 2 bases; nucleotides outside the gene matches: 9. The CDR3 runs to 15 residues. Germline CDR1 is DFQATT and CDR2 is SNEGSKA (reference sequence).

The chain has TRBV25-1 and TRBJ1-6, with TRBD1 identical over 7 bases. CDR3 size: 16 residues. Germline CDR1 is MGHDK and CDR2 is SYGVNS. V lost 1 base and J lost 6; bases outside the gene matches: 6. DNA of the CDR3: TGTGCCAGCAGTGAATCGAGGGCAGGGGGTAATTCACCCCTCCACTTT. This codes for CASSESRAGGNSPLHF.

The chain is built from TRBV7-8 and TRBJ2-3, with D possibly TRBD2 on 7 matching bases. This CDR3 contains 18 residues. V shed 1 base and J shed 5 bases, with 22 bases lying between them. Per germline, CDR1 SGHVS and CDR2 FQNEAQ. The CDR3 nucleotides are TGTGCCAGCAGCTTAGACCTTTTTGGGAGGGGAGGGGGAGATACGCAGTATTTT. It is translated as CASSLDLFGRGGGDTQYF.

The CDR3 sequence is CATRGLADHEQFF. In DNA form, the CDR3 reads TGTGCCACCAGGGGCCTCGCGGACCATGAGCAGTTCTTC. J is TRBJ2-1 and V is TRBV24-1; D not certain. V was clipped by 7 bases and J by 8 bases, with 14 bases between them. Per the germline V gene, CDR1 is KGHDR and CDR2 is SFDVKD. The CDR3 sequence is 13 residues long.

The chain has TRBV6-1 and TRBJ1-1; D ambiguous. The CDR3 contains 15 residues. V was clipped by 7 bases and J by 0 bases, with 15 bases between them. Germline CDR1 MNHNS, CDR2 SASEGT. Written as DNA, the CDR3 is TGTGCCAGCACCGGGCCTGGTTGGATGAACACTGAAGCTTTCTTT. Its translation is CASTGPGWMNTEAFF.

This clonotype was detected a few times. The rearrangement joins TRBV29-1 to TRBJ2-7, with D perhaps matching TRBD1 (6 bases). The CDR3 runs to 10 residues. Germline V lookup: CDR1 SQVTM, CDR2 ANQGSEA. V was trimmed by 4 bases and J by 7 bases, leaving 8 bases between them. This chain's CDR3 is CSVAGTEQYF. Here the CDR3 DNA reads TGCAGCGTTGCTGGGACAGAGCAGTACTTC.

This clonotype was detected only once. This chain uses TRBV3-1 with TRBJ1-1, with D perhaps matching TRBD1 (6 bases). The CDR3 totals 15 residues. Trimming cost V 4 bases and J 0 bases, with 12 bases left between them. Germline values: CDR1 LGHDT, CDR2 YNNKEL (reference sequence). The CDR3 bases are TGTGCCAGCAGCCCGTGGGGGGGCATGAACACTGAAGCTTTCTTT. As protein: CASSPWGGMNTEAFF.

As concerns this clonotype: One end of the junction does not line up with germline, which may come from a read error. This chain links TRBV2 with TRBJ2-1; 7 bases are shared with TRBD2. Germline V gives CDR1 SNHLY, CDR2 FYNNEI. The CDR3 runs 15 residues. The CDR3 DNA is TGTGCCTGCAGTGAAGCGGGGTCCCCCTACAATGAGCAGTTCTTC. This gives the protein CACSEAGSPYNEQFF.

The chain has TRBV12-3 or TRBV12-4 and TRBJ1-6; TRBD1 matches 8 bases. After removal of 5 bases from V and 10 bases from J, the junction contained 16 bases not matched to a gene. The CDR3 runs 17 residues. The CDR3 here is CASSPNPRTGTGSPLHF. The CDR3 region has the DNA TGTGCCAGCAGTCCCAACCCCAGGACAGGGACGGGATCACCCCTCCACTTT.

The chain links TRBV18 to TRBJ2-7; no definite D call. Trimming took 4 bases from V and 2 from J, leaving 12 bases between them. Per germline, CDR1 KGHSH and CDR2 LQKENI. The CDR3 has 14 amino acids. In DNA form, the CDR3 reads TGTGCCAGCTCACTCGGACGGAAAACCTACGAGCAGTACTTC. This sequence encodes CASSLGRKTYEQYF. Complete variable domain (other parts from reference TRBV18 and TRBJ2-7): NAGVMQNPRHLVRRRGQEARLRCSPMKGHSHVYWYRQLPEEGLKFMVYLQKENIIDESGMPKERFSAEFPKEGPSILRIQQVVRGDSAAYFCASSLGRKTYEQYFGPGTRLTVT.

This clonotype was detected a few times. This chain uses TRBV3-1 with TRBJ2-4; D is perhaps TRBD2 (5 bases). Trimming shortened V by 6 bases and J by 13 bases, and 16 bases separated the two germline ends. The germline CDR1 and CDR2 sequences are LGHDT and YNNKEL (reference sequence). The CDR3 has 12 amino acids. The CDR3 here is CASSHSLGEQYF. CDR3 sequence (DNA): TGTGCCAGCAGTCACTCCCTGGGAGAGCAGTACTTC.

This clonotype is a singleton in its sample. V is TRBV7-6 and J is TRBJ2-6; 8 nucleotides line up with TRBD1. The CDR3 loop spans 20 amino acids. The V gene's germline CDR1 is SGHVS and CDR2 FNYEAQ. Trimming took 4 bases from V and 0 from J; bases not matched to a gene: 14. CDR3 DNA: TGTGCCAGCAGCTCTTTACCAGGGGGCAACACCCGCTCTGGGGCCAACGTCCTGACTTTC. It codes for CASSSLPGGNTRSGANVLTF.

The V gene is TRBV5-1, the J gene TRBJ2-1; D uncertain. This CDR3 contains 13 residues. CDR1 is SGHRS, CDR2 YFSETQ, per germline. V dropped 2 bases and J dropped 7 bases, with 10 bases sitting between them. CDR3 DNA: TGCGCCAGCAGCTTTTATCCCCAAAATGAGCAGTTCTTC. Residues: CASSFYPQNEQFF.

In this sample, this clonotype turned up a few times. V is TRBV25-1 and J is TRBJ2-1; the D is unclear. The germline V gene encodes CDR1 MGHDK and CDR2 SYGVNS. Trimming cost V 3 bases and J 2 bases, with 5 bases left between them. The CDR3 extends over 13 amino acids. The CDR3 nucleotides are TGTGCCAGCAGTGATGGACCCTACAATGAGCAGTTCTTC. Translated: CASSDGPYNEQFF.

In the case of this clonotype: One junction end does not reproduce the germline sequence, and a read error may be involved. This chain links TRBV13 with TRBJ1-2; TRBD1 agrees at 10 bases. The CDR3 spans 15 residues. Germline CDR1 and CDR2: PRHDT and FYEKMQ (reference sequence). CDR3 coding DNA: TGTGTCAGCAGCCCGGGACAGGGGAGTGACTATGGCTACACCTTC. Translated, it gives CVSSPGQGSDYGYTF. Combining the CDR3 with reference TRBV13 and TRBJ1-2 gives the whole variable domain AAGVIQSPRHLIKEKRETATLKCYPIPRHDTVYWYQQGPGQDPQFLISFYEKMQSDKGSIPDRFSAQQFSDYHSELNMSSLELGDSALYFCVSSPGQGSDYGYTFGSGTRLTVV.

At least ten counts were recorded for this clonotype. This sequence joins TRBV24-1 and TRBJ2-5; unclear D gene. The CDR3 covers 11 residues. The V end lost 4 bases, the J end lost 4 bases, and 3 bases lay between the germline ends. Germline assignment: CDR1 KGHDR and CDR2 SFDVKD. The CDR3 here is CATSEGETQYF. The CDR3 DNA reads TGTGCCACCAGTGAGGGAGAGACCCAGTACTTC.

The chain recombines TRBV5-1 with TRBJ2-2, with TRBD2 identical over 11 bases. CDR3 size: 18 residues. Germline loops: CDR1 SGHRS, CDR2 YFSETQ. The trim removed 4 bases at V and 0 bases at J, leaving 8 bases unmatched. CDR3 sequence: CASSPALAGATNTGELFF. CDR3 sequence (DNA): TGCGCCAGCAGCCCGGCACTAGCGGGAGCCACGAACACCGGGGAGCTGTTTTTT.

This clonotype was observed once. The junction departs from the called germline gene at one end, perhaps through a read error. V usage is TRBV20-1 and J usage is TRBJ1-4, with a possible D match to TRBD1 (6 bases). CDR1 and CDR2 from the germline V gene are DFQATT and SNEGSKA (reference sequence). This CDR3 region has 14 residues. The CDR3, as DNA: TGCAGTGCTAGAGATTACCAGGGGAGTGAAGAACTGTTTTTT. Translated, it gives CSARDYQGSEELFF.